This T cell receptor beta chain emerged from a study of blood T cell repertoires in COVID-19. Sequenced by immunoSEQ multiplex PCR; TCRdb stores in-frame clones only, minus some. The table shows approximately 260,000 clones, with approximately 85% occurring only once. V was trimmed by 6 bases and J by 1 base, leaving 12 bases between them. Germline values: CDR1 SQVTM, CDR2 ANQGSEA. The CDR3 has 13 amino acids. This sequence was found in a woman between 65 and 79 years old with acute or convalescent COVID-19. The chain couples TRBV29-1 to TRBJ1-1; possible D gene TRBD1, 5 bases. Source material: peripheral blood. The CDR3, as DNA: TGCAGCGTCGCGACAGCCACGAACACTGAAGCTTTCTTT. Translated: CSVATATNTEAFF.